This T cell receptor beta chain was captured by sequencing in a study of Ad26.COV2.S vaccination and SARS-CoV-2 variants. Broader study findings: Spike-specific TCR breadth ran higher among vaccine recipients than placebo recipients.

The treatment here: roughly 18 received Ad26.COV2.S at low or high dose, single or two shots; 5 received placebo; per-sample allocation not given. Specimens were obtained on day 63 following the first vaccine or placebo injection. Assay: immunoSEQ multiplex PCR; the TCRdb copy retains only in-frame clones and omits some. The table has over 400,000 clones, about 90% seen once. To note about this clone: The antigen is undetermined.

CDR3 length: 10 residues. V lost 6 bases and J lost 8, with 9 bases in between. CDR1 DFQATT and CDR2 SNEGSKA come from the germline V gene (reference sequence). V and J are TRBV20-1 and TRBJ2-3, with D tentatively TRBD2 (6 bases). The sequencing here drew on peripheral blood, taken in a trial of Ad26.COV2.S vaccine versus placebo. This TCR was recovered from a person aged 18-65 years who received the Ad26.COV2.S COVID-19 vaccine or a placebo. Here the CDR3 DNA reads TGCAGTGCCGAGGAGGGTACGCAGTATTTT. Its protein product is CSAEEGTQYF.